This T cell receptor (beta chain) is drawn from a study of T cells in Graves' hyperthyroidism and ophthalmopathy. Study information: Specimen type is peripheral blood, collected at initial diagnosis prior to any treatment. Study-wide results and caveats: Most clonotypes that expanded in the thyroid above 0.001 also showed up in blood.

Germline-derived CDR1 and CDR2 are SEHNR and FQNEAQ (reference sequence). The CDR3 length is 17 residues. The V end lost 3 bases, the J end lost 10 bases, and 25 bases lay between the germline ends. RNA transcripts were the template for amplifying TCR beta CDR3 regions. The HTBI primer set served for first-round RT-PCR of the TCR CDR3. TCRdb independently ran MiXCR on the multiplex PCR reads; one entry per CDR3 protein. This table has about 640,000 distinct CDR3 sequences, around 13% appearing once. About this clonotype: The antigen is not known. This could be a read error, since a much larger clone is one nucleotide away.

Lactation, pregnancy, other autoimmune disease or uncontrolled infection excluded patients. Clinical symptoms, serum thyroxine, TRAb, thyroid ultrasound and orbital computed tomography informed diagnoses. V is TRBV7-9 and J is TRBJ2-1; possible D gene TRBD2, 6 bases. The sample taken for sequencing was blood. This clonotype originated in a woman between 50 and 59 years old with Graves' ophthalmopathy. Written as DNA, the CDR3 is TGTGCCAGCAGCTTTGGAGACTTAGGAGGGGACCCCTACGAGCAGTTCTTC. This encodes CASSFGDLGGDPYEQFF. Together with reference TRBV7-9 and TRBJ2-1, the CDR3 gives the full variable domain: DTGVSQNPRHKITKRGQNVTFRCDPISEHNRLYWYRQTLGQGPEFLTYFQNEAQLEKSRLLSDRFSAERPKGSFSTLEIQRTEQGDSAMYLCASSFGDLGGDPYEQFFGPGTRLTVL.